This T cell receptor beta chain was captured by sequencing in a study of regulatory T cells in long-lasting Graves disease. The V gene's germline CDR1 is SNHLY and CDR2 FYNNEI. V lost 5 bases to trimming and J lost 7 bases; unmatched junction nucleotides: 3. The CDR3 sequence is 14 residues long. Many counts were recorded for this clonotype. Time point: persistent/refractory GD, antithyroid drugs over 5 years with positive TRAb. The TCR library was made from RNA that had been extracted from PBMCs in TRIzol. Through Arm-PCR of CDR3 regions and iRepertoire HTBI primers, TCR beta libraries were built. How the authors handled the data: The study identified more than 55 TRBV and 14 to 15 TRBJ segments across samples. Each CDR3 protein is one row after TCRdb ran MiXCR on the multiplex PCR reads. The V and J calls here are based on TCRdb, not the publication. This sample carries under 500,000 distinct CDR3 sequences, roughly 20% of them seen once, and the ten largest clones take around 20%.

The chain recombines TRBV2 with TRBJ1-6; TRBD1 agrees at 9 bases. Material: peripheral blood mononuclear cells (PBMCs), obtained when the disease was refractory, from a patient treated with antithyroid drugs. The receptor was derived from a female donor with Graves disease. The CDR3: CASSLGTGNSPLHF. CDR3 nucleotide sequence: TGTGCCAGCAGTCTCGGGACAGGGAATTCACCCCTCCACTTT.